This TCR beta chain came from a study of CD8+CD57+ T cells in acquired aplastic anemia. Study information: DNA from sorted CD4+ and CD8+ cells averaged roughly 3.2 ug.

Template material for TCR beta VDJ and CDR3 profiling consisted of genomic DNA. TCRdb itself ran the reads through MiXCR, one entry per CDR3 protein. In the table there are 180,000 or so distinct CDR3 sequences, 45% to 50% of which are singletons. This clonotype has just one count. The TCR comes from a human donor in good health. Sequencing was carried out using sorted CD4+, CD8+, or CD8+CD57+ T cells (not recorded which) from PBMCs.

The CDR3 DNA follows: TGTGCCATCAGCCTCGGGGAGGGGGGTACCTACGAGCAGTACTTC. Residues: CAISLGEGGTYEQYF. V is TRBV10-3 and J is TRBJ2-7, with D perhaps matching TRBD2 (7 bases). The CDR3 runs 15 residues. The V gene lost 6 bases and the J gene lost 2 bases, with 17 bases spanning the gap. Looked up from germline, CDR1 is ENHRY and CDR2 is SYGVKD.